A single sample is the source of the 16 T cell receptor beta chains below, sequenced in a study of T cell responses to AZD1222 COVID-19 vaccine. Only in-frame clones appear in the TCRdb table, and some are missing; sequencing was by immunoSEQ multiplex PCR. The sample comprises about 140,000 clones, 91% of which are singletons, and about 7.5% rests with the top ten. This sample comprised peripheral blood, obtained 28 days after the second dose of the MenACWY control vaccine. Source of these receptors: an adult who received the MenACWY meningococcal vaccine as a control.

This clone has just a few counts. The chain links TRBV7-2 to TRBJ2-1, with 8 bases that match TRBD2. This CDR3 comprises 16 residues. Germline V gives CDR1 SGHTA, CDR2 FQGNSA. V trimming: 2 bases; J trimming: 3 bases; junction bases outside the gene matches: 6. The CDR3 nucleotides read TGTGCCAGCAGCTTAAATTCCGGGACTAGCTACAATGAGCAGTTCTTC. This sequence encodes CASSLNSGTSYNEQFF.

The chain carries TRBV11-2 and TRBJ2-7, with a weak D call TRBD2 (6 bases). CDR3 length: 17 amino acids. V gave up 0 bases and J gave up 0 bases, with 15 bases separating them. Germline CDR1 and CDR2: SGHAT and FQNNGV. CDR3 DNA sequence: TGTGCCAGCAGCTTAGATTCGGCGGGGTTAAGCTCCTACGAGCAGTACTTC. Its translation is CASSLDSAGLSSYEQYF.

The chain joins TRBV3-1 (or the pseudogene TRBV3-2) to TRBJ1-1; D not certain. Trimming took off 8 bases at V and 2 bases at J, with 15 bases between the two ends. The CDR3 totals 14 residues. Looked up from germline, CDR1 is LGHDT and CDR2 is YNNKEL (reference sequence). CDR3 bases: TGTGCCAGCGGGTGGGCAGGAGCAAACACTGAAGCTTTCTTT. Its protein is CASGWAGANTEAFF.

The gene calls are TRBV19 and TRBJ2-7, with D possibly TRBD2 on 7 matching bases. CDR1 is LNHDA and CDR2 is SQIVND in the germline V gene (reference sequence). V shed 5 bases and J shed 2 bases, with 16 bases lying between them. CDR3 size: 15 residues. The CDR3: CASSAAGASAYEQYF. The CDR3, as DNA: TGTGCCAGTAGTGCCGCGGGGGCATCGGCCTACGAGCAGTACTTC. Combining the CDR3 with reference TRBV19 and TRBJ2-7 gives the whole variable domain DGGITQSPKYLFRKEGQNVTLSCEQNLNHDAMYWYRQDPGQGLRLIYYSQIVNDFQKGDIAEGYSVSREKKESFPLTVTSAQKNPTAFYLCASSAAGASAYEQYFGPGTRLTVT.

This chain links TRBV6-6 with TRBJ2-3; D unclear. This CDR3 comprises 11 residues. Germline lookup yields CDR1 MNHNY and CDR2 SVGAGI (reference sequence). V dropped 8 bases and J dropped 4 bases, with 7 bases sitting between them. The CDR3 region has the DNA TGTGCCAGCGGTAGTGCAGATACGCAGTATTTT. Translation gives CASGSADTQYF.

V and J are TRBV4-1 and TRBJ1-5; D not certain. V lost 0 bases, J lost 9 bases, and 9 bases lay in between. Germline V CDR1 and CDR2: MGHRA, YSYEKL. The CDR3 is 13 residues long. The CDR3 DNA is TGCGCCAGCAGCCAAGATGGGAACTTGCCCCAGCATTTT. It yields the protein CASSQDGNLPQHF.

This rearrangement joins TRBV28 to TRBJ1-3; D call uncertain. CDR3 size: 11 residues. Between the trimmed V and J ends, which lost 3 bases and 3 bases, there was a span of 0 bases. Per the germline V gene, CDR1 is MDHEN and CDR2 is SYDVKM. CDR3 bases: TGTGCCAGCAGTTTTGGAAACACCATATATTTT. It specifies CASSFGNTIYF.

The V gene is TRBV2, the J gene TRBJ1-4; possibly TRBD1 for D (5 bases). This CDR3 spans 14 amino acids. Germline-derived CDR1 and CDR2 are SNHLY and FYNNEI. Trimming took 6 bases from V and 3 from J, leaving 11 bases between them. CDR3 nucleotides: TGTGCCAGCAGGGCAGGGTTAGCTAATGAAAAACTGTTTTTT. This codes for CASRAGLANEKLFF.

The CDR3 coding sequence is TGTGCCAGCAGCCCCCGACTAGCGGGGCCGGAGACCCAGTACTTC. Amino acid sequence: CASSPRLAGPETQYF. The rearrangement links TRBV9 to TRBJ2-5, with TRBD2 matching over 11 bases. Looked up from germline, CDR1 is SGDLS and CDR2 is YYNGEE. CDR3 length equals 15 residues. The V segment lost 4 bases and the J segment 5 bases; nucleotides outside the gene matches: 7.

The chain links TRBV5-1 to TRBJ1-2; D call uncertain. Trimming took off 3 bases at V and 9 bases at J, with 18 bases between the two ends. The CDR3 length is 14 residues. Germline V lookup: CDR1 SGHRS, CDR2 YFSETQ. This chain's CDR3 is CASSSGSMGSSYTF. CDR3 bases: TGCGCCAGCAGCTCCGGGAGCATGGGGAGTAGCTACACCTTC.

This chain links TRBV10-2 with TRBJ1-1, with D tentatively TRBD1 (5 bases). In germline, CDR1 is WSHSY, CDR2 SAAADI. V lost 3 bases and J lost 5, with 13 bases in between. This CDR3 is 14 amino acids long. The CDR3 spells CASSDEGSGTEAFF. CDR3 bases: TGCGCCAGCAGTGACGAGGGGAGCGGTACTGAAGCTTTCTTT.

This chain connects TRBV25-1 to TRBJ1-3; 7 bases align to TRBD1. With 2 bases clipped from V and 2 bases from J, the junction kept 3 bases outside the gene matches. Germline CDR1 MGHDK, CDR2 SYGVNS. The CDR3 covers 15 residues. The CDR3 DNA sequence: TGTGCCAGCAGTGAACCGGGACAGCCTGGAAACACCATATATTTT. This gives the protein CASSEPGQPGNTIYF.

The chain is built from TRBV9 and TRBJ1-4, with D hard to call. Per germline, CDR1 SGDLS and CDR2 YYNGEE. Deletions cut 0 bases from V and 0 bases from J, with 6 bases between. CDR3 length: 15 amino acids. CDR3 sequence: CASSVDRATNEKLFF. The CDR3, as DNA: TGTGCCAGCAGCGTAGACCGTGCAACTAATGAAAAACTGTTTTTT.

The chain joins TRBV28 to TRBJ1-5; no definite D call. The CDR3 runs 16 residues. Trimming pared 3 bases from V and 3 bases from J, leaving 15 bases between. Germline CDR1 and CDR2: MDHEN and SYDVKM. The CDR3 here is CASSLGGSGPNQPQHF. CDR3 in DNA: TGTGCCAGCAGTTTGGGAGGGTCTGGGCCCAATCAGCCCCAGCATTTT.

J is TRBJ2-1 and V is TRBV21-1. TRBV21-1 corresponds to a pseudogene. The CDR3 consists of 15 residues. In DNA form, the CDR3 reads TGTGCCAGCAGCAAGTGGAGGGGGGACGACAATGAGCAGTTCTTC. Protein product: CASSKWRGDDNEQFF.

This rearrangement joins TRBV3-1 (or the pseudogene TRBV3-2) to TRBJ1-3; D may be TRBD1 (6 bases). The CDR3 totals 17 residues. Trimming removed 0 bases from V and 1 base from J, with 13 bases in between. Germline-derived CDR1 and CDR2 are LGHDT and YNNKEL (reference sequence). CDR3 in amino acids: CASSQDGWGPSGNTIYF. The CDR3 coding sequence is TGTGCCAGCAGCCAAGATGGTTGGGGGCCATCTGGAAACACCATATATTTT.